A single sample gave rise to the 27 T cell receptor beta chains below, sequenced in a study of T-cell reconstitution after alpha-beta-depleted transplantation in children. Preparation of the TCRbeta library used unique molecular identifiers. MiXCR, applied by TCRdb to the PCR reads, yields one record per CDR3 protein. The sample comprises a few hundred thousand distinct CDR3 sequences, about 17% of which are singletons, and less than 30% rests with the top ten. The specimen comprised PBMCs, mostly from graft donor cells, sampled 360 days after TCRalphabeta/CD19-depleted stem cell transplant. These receptor sequences come from a boy less than two years old who had a stem cell transplant for Wiskott-Aldrich syndrome, so the T cells may come from the graft donor.

J is TRBJ2-2 and V is TRBV9; D is ambiguous. Germline CDR1 and CDR2: SGDLS and YYNGEE. The CDR3 contains 12 residues. Between the trimmed V and J ends, which lost 3 bases and 6 bases, there was a span of 6 bases. The CDR3 is CASSAGPGELFF. Written as DNA, the CDR3 is TGTGCCAGCAGCGCAGGACCCGGGGAGCTGTTTTTT.

The chain has TRBV29-1 and TRBJ2-1; D call uncertain. V gave up 6 bases and J gave up 2 bases, with 11 bases separating them. This CDR3 contains 13 residues. CDR1 is SQVTM and CDR2 is ANQGSEA in the germline V gene. The CDR3 protein is CSVQRWTYNEQFF. CDR3 sequence (DNA): TGCAGCGTCCAGAGGTGGACCTACAATGAGCAGTTCTTC.

This clonotype has ten or more counts. V gene TRBV5-1 combines with J gene TRBJ2-7; perhaps TRBD1 as D (6 bases). V dropped 0 bases and J dropped 4 bases, with 11 bases sitting between them. The CDR3 covers 14 residues. CDR1 and CDR2 (germline): SGHRS, YFSETQ. CDR3 in DNA: TGCGCCAGCAGCTTGGGGGCAGGGGAGTACGAGCAGTACTTC. The encoded protein is CASSLGAGEYEQYF.

The chain couples TRBV5-1 to TRBJ2-1; TRBD2 might be the D (5 bases). V lost 4 bases, J lost 4 bases, and 15 bases lay in between. The germline V gene encodes CDR1 SGHRS and CDR2 YFSETQ. The CDR3 totals 15 residues. The CDR3 reads CASSGMGLAYNEQFF. The CDR3 DNA is TGCGCCAGCAGCGGAATGGGTCTAGCATACAATGAGCAGTTCTTC.

This clonotype was picked up a small number of times. V usage is TRBV7-9 and J usage is TRBJ2-6; no firm D call. Germline V gene data show CDR1 as SEHNR and CDR2 as FQNEAQ (reference sequence). This CDR3 is 15 amino acids long. Trimming removed 4 bases from V and 0 bases from J, with 7 bases in between. CDR3 nucleotides: TGTGCCAGCAGCTGCGTAGACTCTGGGGCCAACGTCCTGACTTTC. Protein sequence: CASSCVDSGANVLTF.

The rearrangement links TRBV3-1 to TRBJ2-7; no clear D gene. The germline gives CDR1 LGHDT, CDR2 YNNKEL (reference sequence). V lost 0 bases to trimming and J lost 2 bases, with 11 bases between them. CDR3 length equals 15 residues. Written as DNA, the CDR3 is TGTGCCAGCAGCCAAGATCAACGGGTGGCCTACGAGCAGTACTTC. It specifies CASSQDQRVAYEQYF.

This clonotype was seen a few times. This sequence joins TRBV10-3 and TRBJ2-2; tentative D call: TRBD2 (6 bases). Germline V gene data show CDR1 as ENHRY and CDR2 as SYGVKD. This CDR3 spans 15 amino acids. V lost 5 bases and J 3 bases, leaving 13 bases between the germline ends. Written as DNA, the CDR3 is TGTGCCATCAGTCCTGGGACTGGCTACACCGGGGAGCTGTTTTTT. Protein sequence: CAISPGTGYTGELFF.

This clonotype occurred a few times. The chain joins TRBV20-1 to TRBJ2-1, with 8 bases that match TRBD2. Looked up from germline, CDR1 is DFQATT and CDR2 is SNEGSKA (reference sequence). V was pared by 0 bases and J by 1 base, with 14 bases of the junction left unmatched. The CDR3 is made up of 19 amino acids. CDR3 DNA: TGCAGTGCTAGAGATGAAGAGCGGGAGTTTTACCGATCCTACAATGAGCAGTTCTTC. Its translation: CSARDEEREFYRSYNEQFF.

This clonotype was observed a handful of times. The chain joins TRBV6-2 or TRBV6-3 to TRBJ2-7, with 12 nucleotides matching TRBD1. Per the germline V gene, CDR1 is MNHEY and CDR2 is SVGEGT. The CDR3 runs 15 residues. V trimming: 6 bases; J trimming: 3 bases; junction bases outside the gene matches: 6. CDR3 nucleotides: TGTGCCAGCAGAAGGGGACAGGGGGCGCTCTACGAGCAGTACTTC. This codes for CASRRGQGALYEQYF.

This clonotype has just a few counts. This chain joins TRBV20-1 and TRBJ2-5; maybe TRBD2 (5 bases). This CDR3 has 12 residues. Trimming left V 3 bases short and J 4 bases short, with 9 bases between. Per germline, CDR1 DFQATT and CDR2 SNEGSKA (reference sequence). The CDR3: CSASKGVETQYF. As DNA, the CDR3 is TGCAGTGCTAGTAAGGGAGTAGAGACCCAGTACTTC.

The table lists this clonotype with a few counts. This chain joins TRBV20-1 and TRBJ2-4; no clear D. The CDR3 runs to 13 residues. Germline values: CDR1 DFQATT, CDR2 SNEGSKA (reference sequence). Trimming shortened V by 6 bases and J by 0 bases, and 9 bases separated the two germline ends. CDR3 nucleotides: TGCAGTGCGCCGGTTTTAGCCAAAAACATTCAGTACTTC. Translating gives CSAPVLAKNIQYF.

This clonotype was detected only once. The chain employs TRBV7-6 and TRBJ2-5; possible D gene TRBD2, 6 bases. The V end was cut by 5 bases, the J end by 5 bases, with 15 bases between. The CDR3 length is 14 residues. The germline V gene encodes CDR1 SGHVS and CDR2 FNYEAQ. For the CDR3, the DNA is TGTGCCAGCAGCAAACGACTAGTCGGGGAGACCCAGTACTTC. Its protein is CASSKRLVGETQYF.

V and J are TRBV10-3 and TRBJ2-7; D not certain. The CDR3 has 13 residues. Germline CDR1 and CDR2: ENHRY and SYGVKD. V lost 5 bases to trimming and J lost 4 bases, with 12 bases between them. The DNA for the CDR3 is TGTGCCATCAGTCGCTCGGGCCTGTACGAGCAGTACTTC. Amino acids: CAISRSGLYEQYF.

Ten or more counts support this clonotype. Sequence at one end of the junction differs from germline and may be a read error. V gene TRBV5-1 combines with J gene TRBJ2-3; 8 nucleotides match TRBD1. The CDR3 consists of 14 residues. Germline CDR1 SGHRS, CDR2 YFSETQ. The CDR3 region is CASSPGQGTDTQYF. The CDR3 region has the DNA TGTGCCAGCAGTCCGGGACAGGGCACAGATACGCAGTATTTT.

The CDR3 DNA reads TGTGCCAGCAGTTACTCTAGCGGGGAACTCACCGGGGAGCTGTTTTTT. This gives the protein CASSYSSGELTGELFF. The chain carries TRBV6-5 and TRBJ2-2, with 8 nucleotides matching TRBD2. This CDR3 spans 16 amino acids. The V gene end was trimmed by 0 bases and the J gene end by 4 bases; junction bases not matched to a gene: 4. CDR1 and CDR2 (germline): MNHEY, SVGAGI.

This rearrangement joins TRBV20-1 to TRBJ1-6, with 7 bases matching TRBD1. The length of the CDR3 is 13 residues. The junction had 9 bases not matched to a gene; V was cut back by 5 bases and J by 11 bases. Germline V gives CDR1 DFQATT, CDR2 SNEGSKA (reference sequence). The CDR3 loop is CSAHDRVVPPLHF. Written as DNA, the CDR3 is TGCAGTGCTCATGACAGGGTGGTACCACCCCTCCACTTT.

This clonotype was seen only a few times. This rearrangement joins TRBV20-1 to TRBJ2-3; 11 nucleotides align to TRBD2. The CDR3 has 13 residues. Per the germline V gene, CDR1 is DFQATT and CDR2 is SNEGSKA (reference sequence). Trimming at V came to 6 bases and at J to 4 bases, leaving 3 bases not matched to a gene. This CDR3 reads CSALSGRADTQYF. In DNA form, the CDR3 reads TGCAGTGCCCTTAGCGGGAGGGCAGATACGCAGTATTTT.

In its sample, this clonotype was seen a few times. The rearrangement uses TRBV15 and TRBJ2-2, with a tentative D call TRBD1 (5 bases). Trimming took off 4 bases at V and 2 bases at J, with 11 bases between the two ends. The CDR3 is 15 residues long. Germline CDR1 LNHNV, CDR2 YYDKDF (reference sequence). CDR3 loop: CATSTQGGNTGELFF. DNA for the CDR3: TGTGCCACCAGCACGCAGGGCGGAAACACCGGGGAGCTGTTTTTT.

This chain joins TRBV11-3 and TRBJ2-1, with TRBD2 matching over 8 bases. The CDR3 loop spans 16 amino acids. V dropped 1 base and J dropped 3; count of bases not matched to a gene: 5. Per germline, CDR1 SGHNT and CDR2 YENEEA. CDR3 DNA: TGTGCCAGCAGCTTAGCACTAGCGGCCAGCTACAATGAGCAGTTCTTC. Amino acid sequence: CASSLALAASYNEQFF.

The rearrangement uses TRBV6-5 and TRBJ2-7, with D perhaps matching TRBD2 (5 bases). The CDR3 runs 12 residues. V lost 8 bases, J lost 4 bases, and 12 bases lay in between. Germline V gives CDR1 MNHEY, CDR2 SVGAGI. CDR3 protein: CASGEPKYEQYF. The CDR3 nucleotides read TGTGCCAGCGGGGAGCCCAAGTACGAGCAGTACTTC.

The chain joins TRBV4-3 to TRBJ2-5, with a possible D match to TRBD1 (6 bases). The CDR3 consists of 17 residues. Germline-derived CDR1 and CDR2 are LGHNA and YSLEER. Trimming took off 4 bases at V and 0 bases at J, with 18 bases between the two ends. CDR3: CASSRERGWKYQETQYF. The CDR3 DNA follows: TGCGCCAGCAGCCGAGAAAGGGGGTGGAAGTACCAAGAGACCCAGTACTTC.

The chain recombines TRBV29-1 with TRBJ2-5; D unresolved. Germline CDR1 SQVTM, CDR2 ANQGSEA. Trimming took off 3 bases at V and 3 bases at J, with 14 bases between the two ends. The CDR3 runs 14 residues. This chain's CDR3 is CSVDPARGEETQYF. The CDR3 DNA follows: TGCAGCGTTGATCCCGCACGTGGGGAAGAGACCCAGTACTTC.

This sequence joins TRBV30 and TRBJ2-3; 8 bases map to TRBD1. Looked up from germline, CDR1 is GTSNPN and CDR2 is SVGIG (reference sequence). The J segment lost 2 bases and the V segment lost 1 base, leaving 8 bases of the junction unmatched. The CDR3 has 16 amino acids. For the CDR3, the DNA is TGTGCCTGGAGTGCTTACCGGGACAGGTTCACAGATACGCAGTATTTT. Amino acids: CAWSAYRDRFTDTQYF.

This sequence joins TRBV5-1 and TRBJ2-3; perhaps TRBD2 as D (5 bases). This CDR3 has 16 amino acids. Trimming took 2 bases from V and 2 from J, leaving 15 bases between them. Per the germline V gene, CDR1 is SGHRS and CDR2 is YFSETQ. The CDR3 coding sequence is TGCGCCAGCAGCTTCACGACTAAACATTACACAGATACGCAGTATTTT. It encodes CASSFTTKHYTDTQYF.

The chain combines TRBV11-2 with TRBJ2-2; TRBD2 agrees at 7 bases. The V gene's germline CDR1 is SGHAT and CDR2 FQNNGV. With V trimmed by 3 bases and J by 4 bases, 5 bases remained unmatched. The CDR3 runs 15 residues. This CDR3 reads CASSLALAVTGELFF. The CDR3 coding sequence is TGTGCCAGCAGCTTGGCTCTAGCGGTCACCGGGGAGCTGTTTTTT.

This clonotype was counted between two and nine times. This sequence joins TRBV5-4 and TRBJ2-5, with 8 bases identical to TRBD2. J gave up 6 bases and V 2 bases, and 12 bases lay outside the gene matches. The germline CDR1 and CDR2 sequences are SGHNT and YYREEE (reference sequence). The CDR3 runs to 16 residues. The CDR3 region is CASSFGGRGAMKTQYF. The DNA for the CDR3 is TGTGCCAGCAGCTTTGGAGGGCGGGGGGCCATGAAGACCCAGTACTTC. The variable domain in full, completed from reference TRBV5-4 and TRBJ2-5, reads ETGVTQSPTHLIKTRGQQVTLRCSSQSGHNTVSWYQQALGQGPQFIFQYYREEENGRGNFPPRFSGLQFPNYSSELNVNALELDDSALYLCASSFGGRGAMKTQYFGPGTRLLVL.

In this sample, this clonotype turned up a few times. At one of its ends the junction is not consistent with the germline gene, which may arise from a read error. CDR3 coding DNA: TGCGGCGTTAGGGTCCTTTCCGGGGAGCTGTTTTTT. Translation gives CGVRVLSGELFF. The chain uses TRBV7-8 and TRBJ2-2; the D is unclear. Germline CDR1 SGHVS, CDR2 FQNEAQ. This CDR3 is built from 12 residues.